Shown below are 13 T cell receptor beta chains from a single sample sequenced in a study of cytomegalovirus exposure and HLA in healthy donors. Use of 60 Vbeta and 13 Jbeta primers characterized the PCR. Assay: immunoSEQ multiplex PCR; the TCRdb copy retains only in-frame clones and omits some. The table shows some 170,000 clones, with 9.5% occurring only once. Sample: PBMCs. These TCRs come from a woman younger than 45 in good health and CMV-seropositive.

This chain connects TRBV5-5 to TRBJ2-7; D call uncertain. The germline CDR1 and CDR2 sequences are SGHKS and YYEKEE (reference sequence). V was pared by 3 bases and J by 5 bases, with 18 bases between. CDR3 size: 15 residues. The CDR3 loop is CASSSLTGLVNEQYF. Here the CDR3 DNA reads TGTGCCAGCAGCTCCCTTACCGGTCTTGTGAACGAGCAGTACTTC.

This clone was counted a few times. The CDR3 sequence: CASRRDSSGNTIYF. The CDR3 DNA reads TGTGCCAGCAGGAGGGACAGCTCTGGAAACACCATATATTTT. The V and J genes are TRBV2 and TRBJ1-3; 7 bases agree with TRBD1. V dropped 6 bases and J dropped 0; count of bases not matched to a gene: 2. The CDR3 spans 14 residues. The germline V gene encodes CDR1 SNHLY and CDR2 FYNNEI. Looking up the rest from reference TRBV2 and TRBJ1-3 gives the full variable domain: EPEVTQTPSHQVTQMGQEVILRCVPISNHLYFYWYRQILGQKVEFLVSFYNNEISEKSEIFDDQFSVERPDGSNFTLKIRSTKLEDSAMYFCASRRDSSGNTIYFGEGSWLTVV.

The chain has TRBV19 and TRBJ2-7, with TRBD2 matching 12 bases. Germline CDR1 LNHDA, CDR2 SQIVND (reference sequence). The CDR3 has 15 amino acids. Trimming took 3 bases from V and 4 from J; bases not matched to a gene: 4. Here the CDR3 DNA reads TGTGCCAGTAGTATTGCCGGGACTAGCGGGTACGAGCAGTACTTC. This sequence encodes CASSIAGTSGYEQYF. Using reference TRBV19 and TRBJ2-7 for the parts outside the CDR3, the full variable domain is DGGITQSPKYLFRKEGQNVTLSCEQNLNHDAMYWYRQDPGQGLRLIYYSQIVNDFQKGDIAEGYSVSREKKESFPLTVTSAQKNPTAFYLCASSIAGTSGYEQYFGPGTRLTVT.

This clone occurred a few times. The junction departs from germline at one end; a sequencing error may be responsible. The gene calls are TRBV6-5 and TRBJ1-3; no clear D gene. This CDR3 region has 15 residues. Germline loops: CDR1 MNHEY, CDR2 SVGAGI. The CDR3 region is CASTGGRTRGDTIYF. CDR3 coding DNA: TGTGCCAGCACCGGAGGACGGACTCGTGGAGACACCATATATTTT.

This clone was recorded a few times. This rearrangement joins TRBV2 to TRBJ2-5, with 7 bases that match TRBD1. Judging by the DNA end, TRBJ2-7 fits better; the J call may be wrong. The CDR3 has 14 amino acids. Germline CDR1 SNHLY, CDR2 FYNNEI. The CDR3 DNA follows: TGTGCCAGCAGCCTACAGGGGAAAGGGTACGAGCAGTACTTC. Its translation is CASSLQGKGYEQYF.

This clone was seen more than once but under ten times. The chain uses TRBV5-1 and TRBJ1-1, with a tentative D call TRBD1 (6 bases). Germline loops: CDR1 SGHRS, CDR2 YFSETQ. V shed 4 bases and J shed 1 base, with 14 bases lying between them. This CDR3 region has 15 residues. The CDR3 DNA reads TGCGCCAGCAGCGCGCCGGGACATCCGAACACTGAAGCTTTCTTT. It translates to CASSAPGHPNTEAFF.

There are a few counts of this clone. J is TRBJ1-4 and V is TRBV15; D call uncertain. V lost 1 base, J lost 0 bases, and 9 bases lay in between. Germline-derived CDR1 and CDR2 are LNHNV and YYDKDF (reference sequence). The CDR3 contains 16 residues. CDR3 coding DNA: TGTGCCACCAGCAGAGCTGGCCCTGCAACTAATGAAAAACTGTTTTTT. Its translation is CATSRAGPATNEKLFF. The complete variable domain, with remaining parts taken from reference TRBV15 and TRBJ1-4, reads DAMVIQNPRYQVTQFGKPVTLSCSQTLNHNVMYWYQQKSSQAPKLLFHYYDKDFNNEADTPDNFQSRRPNTSFCFLDIRSPGLGDTAMYLCATSRAGPATNEKLFFGSGTQLSVL.

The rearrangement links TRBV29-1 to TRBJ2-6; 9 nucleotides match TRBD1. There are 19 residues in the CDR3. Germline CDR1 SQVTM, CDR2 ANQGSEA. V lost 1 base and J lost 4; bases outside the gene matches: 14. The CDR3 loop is CSVEVGAQGAIPGANVLTF. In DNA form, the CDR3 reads TGCAGCGTTGAAGTTGGGGCACAGGGGGCGATACCAGGGGCCAACGTCCTGACTTTC.

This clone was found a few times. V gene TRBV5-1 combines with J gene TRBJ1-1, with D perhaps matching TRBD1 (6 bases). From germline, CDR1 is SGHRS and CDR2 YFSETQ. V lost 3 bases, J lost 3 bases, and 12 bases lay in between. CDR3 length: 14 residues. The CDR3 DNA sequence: TGCGCCAGCAGCTCTTCGGGGGGCCACACTGAAGCTTTCTTT. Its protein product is CASSSSGGHTEAFF.

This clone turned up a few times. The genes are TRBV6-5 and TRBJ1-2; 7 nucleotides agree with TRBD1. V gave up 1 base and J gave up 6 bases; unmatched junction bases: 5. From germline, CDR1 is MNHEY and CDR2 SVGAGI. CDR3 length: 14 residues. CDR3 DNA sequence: TGTGCCAGCAGTTACTACAGGGGATACGATGGCTACACCTTC. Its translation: CASSYYRGYDGYTF.

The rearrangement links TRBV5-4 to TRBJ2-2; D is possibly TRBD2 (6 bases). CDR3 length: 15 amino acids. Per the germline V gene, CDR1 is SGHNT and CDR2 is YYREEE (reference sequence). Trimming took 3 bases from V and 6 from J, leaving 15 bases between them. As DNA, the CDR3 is TGTGCCAGCAGCTCACGGAGGGGTAGCGCCGGGGAGCTGTTTTTT. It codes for CASSSRRGSAGELFF.

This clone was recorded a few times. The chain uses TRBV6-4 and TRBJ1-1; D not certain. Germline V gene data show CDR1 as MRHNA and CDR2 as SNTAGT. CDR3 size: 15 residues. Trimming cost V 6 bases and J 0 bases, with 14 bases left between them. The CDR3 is CASSDGSALNTEAFF. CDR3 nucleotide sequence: TGTGCCAGCAGCGACGGGAGCGCTTTGAACACTGAAGCTTTCTTT.

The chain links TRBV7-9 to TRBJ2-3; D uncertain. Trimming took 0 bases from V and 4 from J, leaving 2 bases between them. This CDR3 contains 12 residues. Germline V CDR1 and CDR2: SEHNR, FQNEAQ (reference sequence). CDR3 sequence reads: CASSLASDTQYF. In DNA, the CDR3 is TGTGCCAGCAGCTTAGCCTCAGATACGCAGTATTTT.